Described below is a single TCR beta chain sequence and its context. Other DNA sequences in this specimen translate into the identical CDR3. This specimen comes from a study of blood T cell repertoires in COVID-19. The germline V gene encodes CDR1 SGHNT and CDR2 YYREEE (reference sequence). The CDR3 length is 13 residues. Trimming took off 0 bases at V and 1 base at J, with 4 bases between the two ends. The repertoire was sequenced with immunoSEQ multiplex PCR; TCRdb's copy has only in-frame clones and lacks some. The sample has some 120,000 clones, 75% to 90% seen once. V is TRBV5-4 and J is TRBJ1-1; unclear D gene. This clonotype originated in a man in his thirties or forties who had recovered from COVID-19. Sequencing input: PBMCs or T cells enriched from blood (not recorded which). CDR3 in DNA: TGTGCCAGCAGCTTGGCAGGGAACACTGAAGCTTTCTTT. Its protein product is CASSLAGNTEAFF.